This T cell receptor (beta chain) was observed in a study of Ad26.COV2.S vaccination and SARS-CoV-2 variants. Whole-study findings and limits: People who got the vaccine or the placebo had similar non-spike TCR breadth.

The CDR3 covers 16 residues. Trimming cost V 0 bases and J 5 bases; bases outside gene matches: 5. Germline V gene lookup returns CDR1 ENHRY and CDR2 SYGVKD. Comment on this clone: Its antigen is not identified.

Sequencing was performed with immunoSEQ multiplex PCR; in TCRdb, only in-frame clones are kept and a portion is missing. The data contain 350,000 to 500,000 clones, 80% to 95% of them singletons. The treatment was: some 19 received Ad26.COV2.S at low or high dose, single or two shots; 5 received placebo; per-sample allocation not given. At day 63 after the first vaccine or placebo injection, samples were drawn. The donor was a Boston adult aged 18-55 years. The TCR was taken from a person between 18 and 65 years old who received the Ad26.COV2.S COVID-19 vaccine or a placebo. The chain combines TRBV10-3 with TRBJ2-2, with TRBD1 matching 8 bases. The sample was peripheral blood, taken in a trial of Ad26.COV2.S vaccine versus placebo. In DNA form, the CDR3 reads TGTGCCATCAGTGAGTCCGGGACAGGCCAGACCGGGGAGCTGTTTTTT. Protein: CAISESGTGQTGELFF.